This T cell receptor (beta chain) was sequenced for a study of T-cell memory formation after mild COVID-19. General study points: The appearance of some responding clones in pre-infection memory suggested that cross-reactive memory joined. Clones from the second wave (peaking day 37) had unconfirmed SARS-CoV-2 specificity.

It was 5'RACE with constant-segment primers that produced the TCR alpha and TCR beta cDNA libraries, which carried sample barcodes and UMIs. TCRdb itself ran the 5' RACE reads through MiXCR, one entry per CDR3 protein. Among fewer than 450,000 distinct CDR3 sequences listed, 24% were seen once. Germline-derived CDR1 and CDR2 are MNHEY and SVGEGT. The CDR3 totals 14 residues. V gave up 5 bases and J gave up 4 bases, with 14 bases separating them. As regards this clonotype: Its antigen is undetermined.

The V gene is TRBV6-2 or TRBV6-3, the J gene TRBJ1-1, with a weak D call TRBD1 (5 bases). Sequenced sample: PBMCs or a T cell subset sorted from them (not recorded which). The sequence was obtained from an adult woman who had mild COVID-19 (a few samples of this study predate the infection). Cell type and time point are not known. Here the CDR3 reads CASSRQGSRTEAFF. CDR3 coding DNA: TGTGCCAGCAGTCGGCAGGGCTCCCGCACTGAAGCTTTCTTT.